These T cell receptor beta chains were read from a single sample in a study of CD8 T cells in ankylosing spondylitis. Each CDR3 protein is one row after TCRdb ran MiXCR on the 5' RACE reads. This sample has about 250,000 distinct CDR3 sequences, with roughly 18% found just once. Sequenced sample: blood, either unsorted or a sorted T cell fraction (not recorded which). These TCRs come from a male donor with ankylosing spondylitis or in good health (not recorded which). CDR3s include the opening cysteine and the closing phenylalanine or tryptophan. Fields, in order: clone size, J gene, D gene, V gene, CDR3 protein, CDR3 DNA. The D gene is left open where the match is weak. Clone size is shown for a subset of rows, as once, few, many or a class of expanded clone.

clone size: .
J gene: TRBJ2-5
D gene: .
V gene: TRBV5-1
CDR3 protein: CASIGRTDKETQYF
CDR3 DNA: TGCGCCAGCATCGGACGGACTGATAAAGAGACCCAGTACTTC

clone size: .
J gene: TRBJ2-1
D gene: .
V gene: TRBV29-1
CDR3 protein: CSGGQSSYNEQFF
CDR3 DNA: TGCAGCGGGGGCCAGAGCTCCTACAATGAGCAGTTCTTC

clone size: .
J gene: TRBJ2-1
D gene: TRBD2
V gene: TRBV25-1
CDR3 protein: CASSEFGTNHDLNEQFF
CDR3 DNA: TGTGCCAGCAGTGAATTCGGGACTAACCACGACCTAAATGAGCAGTTCTTC

clone size: few
J gene: TRBJ2-3
D gene: .
V gene: TRBV4-1
CDR3 protein: CASSQVASRGADTQYF
CDR3 DNA: TGCGCCAGCAGCCAAGTGGCGTCTAGAGGGGCAGATACGCAGTATTTT

clone size: few
J gene: TRBJ1-5
D gene: .
V gene: TRBV27
CDR3 protein: CASNTGYSNQPQHF
CDR3 DNA: TGTGCCAGCAATACAGGGTATAGCAATCAGCCCCAGCATTTT

clone size: .
J gene: TRBJ2-3
D gene: .
V gene: TRBV11-1
CDR3 protein: CASSLYREVGDTQYF
CDR3 DNA: TGTGCCAGCAGCTTATACAGGGAGGTGGGAGATACGCAGTATTTT

clone size: few
J gene: TRBJ2-7
D gene: .
V gene: TRBV7-8
CDR3 protein: CASSLGRRNSYEQYF
CDR3 DNA: TGTGCCAGCAGCTTGGGACGGAGGAACTCCTACGAGCAGTACTTC

clone size: .
J gene: TRBJ2-5
D gene: .
V gene: TRBV6-5
CDR3 protein: CASSYDGRGETQYF
CDR3 DNA: TGTGCCAGCAGTTACGATGGTAGAGGGGAGACCCAGTACTTC

clone size: few
J gene: TRBJ2-7
D gene: .
V gene: TRBV4-2
CDR3 protein: CASSQDRLVLGLYEQYF
CDR3 DNA: TGTGCCAGCAGCCAAGATCGATTGGTATTAGGGCTCTACGAGCAGTACTTC

clone size: .
J gene: TRBJ2-7
D gene: TRBD2
V gene: TRBV29-1
CDR3 protein: CSVAGVGTTYEQYF
CDR3 DNA: TGCAGCGTGGCGGGGGTCGGCACTACCTACGAGCAGTACTTC

clone size: few
J gene: TRBJ1-1
D gene: TRBD1
V gene: TRBV6-5
CDR3 protein: CASSYSLQGAETEAFF
CDR3 DNA: TGTGCCAGCAGTTACTCGCTACAGGGGGCTGAAACTGAAGCTTTCTTT

clone size: .
J gene: TRBJ2-1
D gene: TRBD1
V gene: TRBV4-3
CDR3 protein: CASSQRQGGGNEQFF
CDR3 DNA: TGCGCCAGCAGCCAAAGACAGGGCGGAGGCAATGAGCAGTTCTTC

clone size: .
J gene: TRBJ2-7
D gene: TRBD1
V gene: TRBV20-1
CDR3 protein: CSAPSAGTGAYYEQYF
CDR3 DNA: TGCAGTGCCCCATCCGCGGGGACAGGGGCCTACTACGAGCAGTACTTC

clone size: .
J gene: TRBJ2-7
D gene: .
V gene: TRBV11-1
CDR3 protein: CASRGTSYEQYF
CDR3 DNA: TGTGCCAGCAGGGGCACTTCCTACGAGCAGTACTTC

clone size: few
J gene: TRBJ2-7
D gene: TRBD2
V gene: TRBV20-1
CDR3 protein: CSASDSGSYEQYF
CDR3 DNA: TGCAGTGCGAGCGATAGCGGGAGCTACGAGCAGTACTTC

clone size: few
J gene: TRBJ2-1
D gene: .
V gene: TRBV27
CDR3 protein: CASRNLFEQFF
CDR3 DNA: TGTGCCAGCAGAAACCTCTTTGAGCAGTTCTTC

clone size: many
J gene: TRBJ2-1
D gene: TRBD2
V gene: TRBV20-1
CDR3 protein: CSAYDWGGNNEQFF
CDR3 DNA: TGCAGTGCATACGACTGGGGGGGGAACAATGAGCAGTTCTTC

clone size: .
J gene: TRBJ2-7
D gene: .
V gene: TRBV4-1
CDR3 protein: CASSQVPGNSYEQYF
CDR3 DNA: TGCGCCAGCAGCCAAGTCCCCGGGAACTCCTACGAGCAGTACTTC

clone size: few
J gene: TRBJ2-1
D gene: .
V gene: TRBV15
CDR3 protein: CATSTGGGAGNEQFF
CDR3 DNA: TGTGCCACCAGCACCGGTGGGGGCGCCGGCAATGAGCAGTTCTTC

clone size: few
J gene: TRBJ2-1
D gene: .
V gene: TRBV4-1
CDR3 protein: CASSQASQAEGDEQFF
CDR3 DNA: TGCGCCAGCAGCCAAGCATCCCAGGCCGAGGGGGATGAGCAGTTCTTC

clone size: few
J gene: TRBJ2-2
D gene: TRBD1
V gene: TRBV7-3
CDR3 protein: CASSLVGGQGTLPNTGELFF
CDR3 DNA: TGTGCCAGCAGCTTAGTGGGGGGACAGGGGACACTTCCGAACACCGGGGAGCTGTTTTTT

clone size: .
J gene: TRBJ2-1
D gene: .
V gene: TRBV11-2
CDR3 protein: CASSLGGLDEQFF
CDR3 DNA: TGTGCCAGCAGCTTAGGGGGCCTCGATGAGCAGTTCTTC

clone size: .
J gene: TRBJ2-5
D gene: .
V gene: TRBV15
CDR3 protein: CATSRVPAGSQETQYF
CDR3 DNA: TGTGCCACCAGCAGAGTCCCTGCAGGGAGCCAAGAGACCCAGTACTTC

clone size: few
J gene: TRBJ1-2
D gene: .
V gene: TRBV4-3
CDR3 protein: CASSQDIESDGYTF
CDR3 DNA: TGCGCCAGCAGCCAAGATATCGAGTCCGATGGCTACACCTTC

clone size: .
J gene: TRBJ2-7
D gene: .
V gene: TRBV5-1
CDR3 protein: CASRLINTGLDEQYF
CDR3 DNA: TGCGCCAGCAGATTGATCAATACAGGGCTAGACGAGCAGTACTTC

clone size: .
J gene: TRBJ2-1
D gene: TRBD2
V gene: TRBV9
CDR3 protein: CASSVDGREIDEQFF
CDR3 DNA: TGTGCCAGCAGCGTAGACGGGAGGGAAATTGATGAGCAGTTCTTC

clone size: .
J gene: TRBJ2-7
D gene: TRBD2
V gene: TRBV4-3
CDR3 protein: CASSQGTARGGEQYF
CDR3 DNA: TGCGCCAGCAGCCAAGGGACGGCTCGCGGGGGTGAGCAGTACTTC

clone size: .
J gene: TRBJ2-5
D gene: .
V gene: TRBV29-1
CDR3 protein: CSVDRAQIGAQETQYF
CDR3 DNA: TGCAGCGTTGACCGAGCCCAAATAGGGGCCCAAGAGACCCAGTACTTC

clone size: few
J gene: TRBJ2-3
D gene: .
V gene: TRBV29-1
CDR3 protein: CSASLRSGDYTDTQYF
CDR3 DNA: TGCAGCGCTTCTCTGAGATCGGGCGATTACACAGATACGCAGTATTTT

clone size: once
J gene: TRBJ1-4
D gene: .
V gene: TRBV12-3/TRBV12-4
CDR3 protein: CASSFRPDRVPNEKLFF
CDR3 DNA: TGTGCCAGCAGTTTTCGTCCAGATAGGGTGCCTAATGAAAAACTGTTTTTT

clone size: few
J gene: TRBJ1-2
D gene: TRBD1
V gene: TRBV5-1
CDR3 protein: CASSSATGGVANYGYTF
CDR3 DNA: TGCGCCAGCAGCTCAGCGACAGGGGGAGTAGCTAACTATGGCTACACCTTC

clone size: few
J gene: TRBJ2-7
D gene: .
V gene: TRBV20-1
CDR3 protein: CSARDIGYEQYF
CDR3 DNA: TGCAGTGCTCGGGACATCGGCTACGAGCAGTACTTC

clone size: .
J gene: TRBJ2-5
D gene: TRBD2
V gene: TRBV9
CDR3 protein: CASSEGAGAHETQYF
CDR3 DNA: TGTGCCAGCAGCGAGGGAGCGGGAGCTCACGAGACCCAGTACTTC

clone size: many
J gene: TRBJ2-5
D gene: TRBD2
V gene: TRBV27
CDR3 protein: CASSFLSSGIQETQYF
CDR3 DNA: TGTGCCAGCAGTTTTCTGTCTAGCGGGATTCAAGAGACCCAGTACTTC

clone size: many
J gene: TRBJ2-3
D gene: TRBD2
V gene: TRBV6-5
CDR3 protein: CASSYELAADTQYF
CDR3 DNA: TGTGCCAGCAGTTATGAGCTAGCGGCGGATACGCAGTATTTT

clone size: few
J gene: TRBJ2-3
D gene: .
V gene: TRBV27
CDR3 protein: CASSRTPGDTQYF
CDR3 DNA: TGTGCCAGCAGCCGGACCCCCGGGGATACGCAGTATTTT

clone size: .
J gene: TRBJ2-7
D gene: .
V gene: TRBV5-1
CDR3 protein: CASSLEVIAEQYF
CDR3 DNA: TGCGCCAGCAGCTTGGAGGTCATAGCCGAGCAGTACTTC

clone size: .
J gene: TRBJ2-7
D gene: .
V gene: TRBV7-7
CDR3 protein: CASSLEGGKLIYEQYF
CDR3 DNA: TGTGCTAGCAGCTTAGAGGGGGGGAAACTGATCTACGAGCAGTACTTC

clone size: .
J gene: TRBJ2-3
D gene: TRBD2
V gene: TRBV29-1
CDR3 protein: CSVEGTSGRRADTQYF
CDR3 DNA: TGCAGCGTTGAAGGGACTAGCGGGAGACGCGCAGATACGCAGTATTTT

clone size: .
J gene: TRBJ2-2
D gene: .
V gene: TRBV6-1
CDR3 protein: CASSPQGTALHGELFF
CDR3 DNA: TGTGCCAGCAGTCCACAGGGGACTGCCTTACACGGGGAGCTGTTTTTT

clone size: .
J gene: TRBJ2-5
D gene: .
V gene: TRBV10-3
CDR3 protein: CAISKLIGTQYF
CDR3 DNA: TGTGCCATCAGTAAGCTGATTGGGACCCAGTACTTC

clone size: .
J gene: TRBJ2-7
D gene: .
V gene: TRBV7-2
CDR3 protein: CASSRFSYEQYF
CDR3 DNA: TGTGCCAGCAGCCGCTTCTCCTACGAGCAGTACTTC

clone size: .
J gene: TRBJ2-1
D gene: .
V gene: TRBV7-6
CDR3 protein: CASSLDGNNEQFF
CDR3 DNA: TGTGCCAGCAGCTTAGACGGAAACAATGAGCAGTTCTTC

clone size: .
J gene: TRBJ2-1
D gene: TRBD2
V gene: TRBV12-3/TRBV12-4
CDR3 protein: CASSFSGQTYNEQFF
CDR3 DNA: TGTGCCAGCAGTTTTAGCGGGCAGACCTACAATGAGCAGTTCTTC

clone size: few
J gene: TRBJ2-5
D gene: .
V gene: TRBV4-1
CDR3 protein: CASSQVAADQETQYF
CDR3 DNA: TGCGCCAGCAGCCAAGTTGCGGCAGACCAAGAGACCCAGTACTTC

clone size: .
J gene: TRBJ2-7
D gene: TRBD2
V gene: TRBV27
CDR3 protein: CASSPTGTSGRKYEQYF
CDR3 DNA: TGTGCCAGCAGTCCGACCGGGACTAGCGGGAGGAAGTACGAGCAGTACTTC

clone size: .
J gene: TRBJ1-1
D gene: .
V gene: TRBV5-8
CDR3 protein: CASQTGTEAFF
CDR3 DNA: TGTGCCAGCCAGACAGGCACTGAAGCTTTCTTT

clone size: many
J gene: TRBJ2-7
D gene: .
V gene: TRBV28
CDR3 protein: CASTGLDPYEQYF
CDR3 DNA: TGTGCCAGCACGGGACTGGATCCCTACGAGCAGTACTTC

clone size: few
J gene: TRBJ2-1
D gene: TRBD2
V gene: TRBV15
CDR3 protein: CATSRVAGGGGDEQFF
CDR3 DNA: TGTGCCACCAGCAGGGTCGCGGGAGGGGGAGGGGATGAGCAGTTCTTC

clone size: few
J gene: TRBJ1-6
D gene: TRBD1
V gene: TRBV5-5
CDR3 protein: CASSLILQGYSPLHF
CDR3 DNA: TGTGCCAGCAGCTTGATACTACAGGGGTATTCACCCCTCCACTTT

clone size: .
J gene: TRBJ2-7
D gene: TRBD2
V gene: TRBV20-1
CDR3 protein: CSARASGGDEQYF
CDR3 DNA: TGCAGTGCTAGGGCTAGCGGGGGCGACGAGCAGTACTTC

clone size: few
J gene: TRBJ2-2
D gene: TRBD2
V gene: TRBV5-1
CDR3 protein: CATGTSGNTGELFF
CDR3 DNA: TGCGCCACTGGGACTAGCGGAAATACCGGGGAGCTGTTTTTT